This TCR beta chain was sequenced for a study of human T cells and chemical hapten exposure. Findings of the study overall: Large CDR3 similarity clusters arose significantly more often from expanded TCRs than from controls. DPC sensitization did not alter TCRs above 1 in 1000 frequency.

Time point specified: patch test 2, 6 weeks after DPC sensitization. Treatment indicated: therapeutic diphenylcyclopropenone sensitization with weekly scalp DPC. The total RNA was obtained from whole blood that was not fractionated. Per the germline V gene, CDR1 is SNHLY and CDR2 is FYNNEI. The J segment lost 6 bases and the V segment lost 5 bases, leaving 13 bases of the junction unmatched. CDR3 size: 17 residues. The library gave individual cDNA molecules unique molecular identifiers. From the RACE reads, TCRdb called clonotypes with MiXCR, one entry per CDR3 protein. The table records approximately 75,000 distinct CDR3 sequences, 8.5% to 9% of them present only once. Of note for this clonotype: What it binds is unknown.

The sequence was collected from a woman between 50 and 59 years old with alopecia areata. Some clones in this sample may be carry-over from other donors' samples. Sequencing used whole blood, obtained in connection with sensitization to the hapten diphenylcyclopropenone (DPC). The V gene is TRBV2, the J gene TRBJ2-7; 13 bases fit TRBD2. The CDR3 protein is CASSPPGTSGILVEQYF. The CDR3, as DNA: TGTGCCAGCAGTCCTCCCGGGACTAGCGGGATCCTCGTCGAGCAGTACTTC.